There are a few counts of the clone carrying this TCR beta chain. Its antigen remains unknown. Reverse transcribing all isolated RNA meant expressed TCRB transcripts were sequenced. Assay used: immunoSEQ multiplex PCR; TCRdb lists only in-frame clones, some missing. The sample records almost 350,000 clones, about 19% being singletons. The data were taken from a study of beta chain features in type 1 diabetes. Per germline, CDR1 SNHLY and CDR2 FYNNEI. This CDR3 spans 16 amino acids. Trimming cost V 4 bases and J 3 bases; bases outside gene matches: 9. Regarding the study as a whole: Short templates might get an advantage during PCR, and this would be equal in patients and controls.

This TCR was sampled from a young woman in good health. This chain uses TRBV2 with TRBJ1-3; 7 nucleotides match TRBD1. The source material was naive CD4+ T cells from blood. CDR3 protein: CASSVNRGVGGNTIYF. CDR3 nucleotides: TGTGCCAGCAGTGTTAACAGGGGAGTAGGTGGAAACACCATATATTTT.